The entry below gives a single TCR beta chain sequence along with its context. The sample belongs to a study of shared clonotypes between healthy human individuals. V trimming: 3 bases; J trimming: 9 bases; junction bases outside the gene matches: 5. The CDR3 covers 12 residues. Germline values: CDR1 SGHTA, CDR2 FQGNSA. Clones were read by immunoSEQ multiplex PCR, and TCRdb kept only the in-frame ones, dropping some. The top ten clones hold about 1% of a sample with 1.4 million to 1.5 million clones, roughly 96% of them seen once. The rearrangement uses TRBV7-2 and TRBJ2-7, with 7 bases fitting TRBD2. Source material: naive CD4+ T cells sorted from blood. Documented subset: CD45RA+ positively selected. The clonotype comes from a man aged 30-40 years in good health. The chain's CDR3 is CASSFLGEGQYF. The CDR3 nucleotides are TGTGCCAGCAGCTTTTTAGGGGAGGGGCAGTACTTC.